A selection of T cell receptor beta chains follows, all from one sample in a study of blood T cell repertoires in COVID-19. TCRdb's table, derived via immunoSEQ multiplex PCR, lists solely in-frame clones and lacks some. The sample contains 200,000 to 250,000 clones, 80% to 90% of which appear only once. The sequenced sample consisted of peripheral blood. Receptor source: a man between 35 and 55 years old with acute or convalescent COVID-19. CDR3s include the opening cysteine and the closing phenylalanine or tryptophan. Fields, in order: CDR3 DNA, CDR3 protein, D gene, V gene, clone size, J gene. The D gene is left open where the match is weak. The listing skips clone size in some rows; elsewhere it reads once, few, many or a size class.

TGTGCCAGCAGTTATATGCGGGAAGGGGGCTACACCTTC	CASSYMREGGYTF	.	TRBV6-6	.	TRBJ1-2
TGTGCCAGCAGAGCGGGACAGGGAATAGGCGAGCAGTACTTC	CASRAGQGIGEQYF	TRBD1	TRBV11-2	.	TRBJ2-7
TGTGCCAGCAGCCAAGAGGGCGCAGCAAATACGCAGTATTTT	CASSQEGAANTQYF	.	TRBV3-1/TRBV3-2	.	TRBJ2-3
TGTGCCAGCAGCTTGGCCTACAGGTCTGCAGATACGCAGTATTTT	CASSLAYRSADTQYF	.	TRBV5-4	.	TRBJ2-3
TGTGCCAGCAGCTTGGGGGGCAGCACAGATACGCAGTATTTT	CASSLGGSTDTQYF	.	TRBV5-4	.	TRBJ2-3
TGTGCCTGGAGTGTAAAAAGCCTGTATGGCTACACCTTC	CAWSVKSLYGYTF	.	TRBV30	.	TRBJ1-2
TGTGCCAGCAGTGAACTCGGACAGGGGAACACCGGGGAGCTGTTTTTT	CASSELGQGNTGELFF	TRBD1	TRBV2	once	TRBJ2-2
TGTGCCAGCAGCCAAGAAGGAGGGCCGGTGCATAATTCACCCCTCCACTTT	CASSQEGGPVHNSPLHF	.	TRBV14	.	TRBJ1-6
TGCGCCAGCAGTTCTTCTACCGGGACAGGCTATGGCTACACCTTC	CASSSSTGTGYGYTF	TRBD1	TRBV10-2	.	TRBJ1-2
TGTGCCAGCAGCCCCCGGAGCGGGGTGATTGATACGCAGTATTTT	CASSPRSGVIDTQYF	TRBD2	TRBV7-3	.	TRBJ2-3
TGTGCCAGCAGCTTAGCGACAGGGGGCATCGGCCAGCCCCAGCATTTT	CASSLATGGIGQPQHF	TRBD1	TRBV7-9	.	TRBJ1-5
TGCAGTGCTAGTAGTACCGGTGGAGCTAACTATGGCTACACCTTC	CSASSTGGANYGYTF	.	TRBV20-1	.	TRBJ1-2
TGTGCCAGCAGCGTTCGACTAGCGGATAGCACAGATACGCAGTATTTT	CASSVRLADSTDTQYF	TRBD2	TRBV9	.	TRBJ2-3
TGTGCCAGCAGCTTAGTCGGGGGCGGGGAGCTGTTTTTT	CASSLVGGGELFF	.	TRBV11-2	.	TRBJ2-2
TGTGCCAGCGCACGGACACCGAACACTGAAGCTTTCTTT	CASARTPNTEAFF	.	TRBV12-3/TRBV12-4	.	TRBJ1-1
TGTGCCAGCAGTGAACTTGTCTATGGCTACACCTTC	CASSELVYGYTF	.	TRBV6-1	.	TRBJ1-2
TGTGCCTGGACGGGTGGAACGAACACCGGGGAGCTGTTTTTT	CAWTGGTNTGELFF	.	TRBV30	once	TRBJ2-2
TGTGCCAGCCACCGGAGGGACACTGAAGCTTTCTTT	CASHRRDTEAFF	.	TRBV6-5	.	TRBJ1-1
TGTGCCTGGGTCAGCCGGGACACTTACTATGGCTACACCTTC	CAWVSRDTYYGYTF	.	TRBV30	.	TRBJ1-2
TGTGCCACCAGTGGGGGGACAATTAACTATGGCTACACCTTC	CATSGGTINYGYTF	.	TRBV24-1	once	TRBJ1-2
TGCGCCAGCAGCTTGGCCGCACAGGGTGATACGCAGTATTTT	CASSLAAQGDTQYF	.	TRBV5-1	.	TRBJ2-3
TGTGCCAGCCTCGGCCGGGAGAACTATGGCTACACCTTC	CASLGRENYGYTF	.	TRBV28	.	TRBJ1-2